A selection of T cell receptor beta chains follows, all from one sample in a study of T cell responses to AZD1222 COVID-19 vaccine. TCRdb keeps only in-frame clones here, not all; method: immunoSEQ multiplex PCR. This sample has tens of thousands of clones; more than 90% occur once, and the top ten carry 4.7%. The specimen was peripheral blood, collected 28 days after the second AZD1222 dose. The origin of the receptors is an adult who received the AZD1222 COVID-19 vaccine. The CDR3 runs from the conserved cysteine through the conserved F or W. Fields, in order: J gene, V gene, CDR3 protein.

>TRBJ1-3|TRBV30
CAWSAGTGRYDTIYF
>TRBJ1-4|TRBV10-3
CAISEGGEGEKLFF
>TRBJ1-2|TRBV29-1
CSVVTGGNYGYTF
>TRBJ2-2|TRBV6-6
CASSYAPTVTGELFF
>TRBJ1-5|TRBV2
CASSGTGGLGNQPQHF
>TRBJ2-4|TRBV28
CASSPRLAKNIQYF
>TRBJ2-7|TRBV4-3
CASSQVLAGEEGEQYF
>TRBJ2-5|TRBV21-1
CASSNRVEETQYF
>TRBJ2-4|TRBV30
CAWSSGVVAKNIQYF
>TRBJ2-4|TRBV20-1
CSASSGAKNIQYF
>TRBJ1-5|TRBV27
CASSPHRAASNQPQHF
>TRBJ2-5|TRBV5-1
CASSFTSSPGLVGETQYF
>TRBJ2-7|TRBV7-3
CASSSHNSYEQYF
>TRBJ2-7|TRBV6-5
CASSTMGAGGYEQYF
>TRBJ1-6|TRBV5-5
CASSLTGTGGSPLHF
>TRBJ2-3|TRBV7-3
CASSLTTSGRGATQYF
>TRBJ2-3|TRBV19
CASSKTGVSEDTQYF
>TRBJ2-1|TRBV7-7
CASSVGGGNEQFF
>TRBJ2-7|TRBV9
CASSVAPQGANGEQYF
>TRBJ1-5|TRBV28
CASRHINNQPQHF